These T cell receptor beta chains were read from a single sample in a study of neurological immune-mediated disorders. One entry per CDR3 protein, called by TCRdb with MiXCR from the 5' RACE reads. This table has some 38,000 distinct CDR3 sequences, roughly 4.8% appearing once. Sequencing was carried out using CD4+ T cells from blood. The receptors derive from a man between 18 and 35 years old in good health. Both conserved end residues are part of each CDR3. D genes are given only for firm matches. Rows give clone size only sometimes, using once, few, many, or a class for an expanded clone.

d_call	clone_size	v_call	j_call	cdr3_length	cdr3_aa	cdr3_nt
TRBD1	many	TRBV27	TRBJ2-6	15	CASSFTGAGANVLTF	TGTGCCAGCAGTTTTACAGGGGCTGGGGCCAACGTCCTGACTTTC
.	many	TRBV9	TRBJ2-6	16	CASSFTGSNGANVLTF	TGTGCCAGCAGTTTTACAGGGAGCAATGGGGCCAACGTCCTGACTTTC
.	many	TRBV18	TRBJ1-2	14	CASSLQDEAHGYTF	TGTGCCAGCTCACTCCAGGACGAAGCCCATGGCTACACCTTC
.	many	TRBV5-1	TRBJ2-3	15	CASSAPPGSTDTQYF	TGCGCCAGCAGCGCTCCCCCGGGGAGCACAGATACGCAGTATTTT
.	many	TRBV5-1	TRBJ2-3	12	CASSLGQRVKYF	TGCGCCAGCAGCTTGGGCCAACGAGTAAAGTATTTT
.	many	TRBV20-1	TRBJ2-7	14	CSADPGQGGYEQYF	TGCAGTGCTGATCCTGGACAGGGAGGGTACGAGCAGTACTTC
.	many	TRBV5-5	TRBJ1-1	12	CASSNYGTEAFF	TGTGCCAGCAGCAACTATGGGACTGAAGCTTTCTTT
.	many	TRBV7-9	TRBJ1-1	16	CASSPKAGTGNTEAFF	TGTGCCAGCAGTCCTAAGGCGGGGACGGGGAACACTGAAGCTTTCTTT
TRBD2	many	TRBV20-1	TRBJ2-3	15	CSAPRSGGARDTQYF	TGCAGTGCTCCACGAAGCGGGGGGGCCAGGGATACGCAGTATTTT
TRBD1	many	TRBV7-9	TRBJ1-1	13	CASSEGADTEAFF	TGTGCCAGCAGCGAGGGGGCTGATACTGAAGCTTTCTTT
TRBD1	many	TRBV28	TRBJ2-3	15	CATSTGTGATDTQYF	TGTGCCACCTCAACAGGGACAGGGGCGACAGATACGCAGTATTTT
.	many	TRBV18	TRBJ1-5	16	CASSPASGTQGQPQHF	TGTGCCAGCTCACCAGCTTCCGGGACACAAGGGCAGCCCCAGCATTTT
TRBD1	many	TRBV6-1	TRBJ1-2	15	CASSTPGTGGGGYTF	TGTGCCAGCAGTACCCCCGGGACAGGGGGAGGTGGCTACACCTTC
.	few	TRBV18	TRBJ2-7	14	CASSGAQGSYEQYF	TGTGCCAGCTCCGGTGCGCAGGGCTCCTACGAGCAGTACTTC
.	many	TRBV5-1	TRBJ1-2	15	CASSLGQGTRYGYTF	TGCGCCAGCAGCTTGGGGCAGGGAACCCGCTATGGCTACACCTTC
.	many	TRBV24-1	TRBJ2-3	15	CATSVQGKSTDTQYF	TGTGCCACCAGTGTCCAGGGAAAGAGCACAGATACGCAGTATTTT
.	many	TRBV27	TRBJ1-4	17	CASRLRGGVGSNEKLFF	TGTGCCAGCAGGCTCCGGGGGGGAGTAGGTTCCAATGAAAAACTGTTTTTT
.	many	TRBV6-1	TRBJ2-2	17	CASRNTGGGGEAGELFF	TGTGCCAGCAGAAACACCGGTGGAGGGGGCGAGGCCGGGGAGCTGTTTTTT
.	.	TRBV9	TRBJ1-1	16	CASSPWGGIVNTEAFF	TGTGCCAGCAGCCCGTGGGGGGGGATAGTGAACACTGAAGCTTTCTTT
TRBD2	many	TRBV6-5	TRBJ2-3	14	CASSYSGLTDTQYF	TGTGCCAGCAGTTACTCGGGACTAACAGATACGCAGTATTTT
TRBD2	many	TRBV4-2	TRBJ2-7	15	CASSQGSAGGYEQYF	TGTGCCAGCAGCCAGGGTTCAGCGGGAGGTTACGAGCAGTACTTC
.	many	TRBV5-1	TRBJ2-1	14	CASSFLGPYNEQFF	TGCGCCAGCAGCTTCCTGGGTCCTTACAATGAGCAGTTCTTC
.	many	TRBV28	TRBJ2-3	14	CASSQDRITDTQYF	TGTGCCAGCAGCCAGGACAGAATCACAGATACGCAGTATTTT
TRBD1	medium-sized	TRBV7-2	TRBJ1-2	14	CASSTTGGSYGYTF	TGTGCCAGCAGCACGACAGGGGGAAGCTATGGCTACACCTTC
TRBD1	many	TRBV7-3	TRBJ1-1	14	CASSLEGQYTEAFF	TGTGCCAGCAGCCTAGAGGGACAGTACACTGAAGCTTTCTTT
.	many	TRBV5-8	TRBJ1-1	16	CARTGGSDFWNTEAFF	TGTGCCAGAACAGGCGGTAGTGATTTTTGGAACACTGAAGCTTTCTTT
.	many	TRBV4-1	TRBJ1-4	17	CASSQVVLGGGSEKLFF	TGCGCCAGCAGCCAAGTAGTTTTAGGAGGGGGATCAGAAAAACTGTTTTTT
.	many	TRBV7-9	TRBJ2-5	14	CASSVGGVAETQYF	TGTGCCAGCAGCGTAGGCGGAGTGGCAGAGACCCAGTACTTC
.	many	TRBV11-2	TRBJ2-5	17	CASSLLPPGRGEETQYF	TGTGCCAGCAGCTTACTCCCCCCGGGGCGAGGAGAAGAGACCCAGTACTTC
.	many	TRBV20-1	TRBJ1-1	14	CSARDPGLNTEAFF	TGCAGTGCTAGAGACCCGGGGCTGAACACTGAAGCTTTCTTT
.	many	TRBV20-1	TRBJ1-2	14	CSARYRGGDYGYTF	TGCAGTGCCCGCTACCGGGGGGGGGACTATGGCTACACCTTC
.	many	TRBV6-5	TRBJ1-2	13	CASRTTGYYGYTF	TGTGCCAGCAGAACTACAGGATACTATGGCTACACCTTC
.	many	TRBV19	TRBJ1-5	13	CASRSSDSRKGHF	TGTGCCAGTAGATCCTCGGACAGCCGGAAGGGGCATTTT
.	many	TRBV20-1	TRBJ1-6	15	CSARVETSGDSPLHF	TGCAGTGCTAGAGTGGAGACCTCGGGCGATTCACCCCTCCACTTT
.	many	TRBV7-2	TRBJ2-7	13	CASRLAPRGEQYF	TGTGCCAGCAGGCTGGCGCCCCGGGGGGAGCAGTACTTC
TRBD1	many	TRBV6-6	TRBJ2-7	14	CASSYSTGQNEQYF	TGTGCCAGCAGTTACTCGACAGGGCAGAACGAGCAGTACTTC
.	many	TRBV2	TRBJ2-5	14	CASSEAPIQETQYF	TGTGCCAGCAGTGAAGCTCCGATCCAAGAGACCCAGTACTTC
.	many	TRBV20-1	TRBJ1-4	12	CSARDDGEKLFF	TGCAGTGCTAGAGATGACGGTGAAAAACTGTTTTTT
.	many	TRBV20-1	TRBJ1-1	13	CSARDAGGGGAFF	TGCAGTGCTAGAGATGCCGGGGGAGGGGGAGCTTTCTTT
.	many	TRBV29-1	TRBJ1-5	13	CSVQTVNNQPQHF	TGCAGCGTTCAGACGGTTAACAATCAGCCCCAGCATTTT
.	many	TRBV30	TRBJ2-1	13	CAWSVGAYNEQFF	TGTGCCTGGAGTGTAGGGGCTTACAATGAGCAGTTCTTC
.	many	TRBV20-1	TRBJ1-3	10	CSAKGNTIYF	TGCAGTGCTAAGGGAAACACCATATATTTT
TRBD1	many	TRBV7-6	TRBJ2-5	14	CASSSMTGGETQYF	TGTGCCAGCAGCTCCATGACAGGGGGGGAGACCCAGTACTTC
.	many	TRBV20-1	TRBJ1-3	13	CSAIGGAGNTIYF	TGCAGTGCTATAGGCGGAGCTGGAAACACCATATATTTT
.	.	TRBV10-1	TRBJ2-1	12	CASRGPNSEQFF	TGCGCCAGCCGAGGCCCCAATAGTGAGCAGTTCTTC
.	many	TRBV5-6	TRBJ2-2	13	CASSLYNTGELFF	TGTGCCAGCAGCTTATACAACACCGGGGAGCTGTTTTTT
.	many	TRBV20-1	TRBJ2-5	14	CGARLEGAGETQYF	TGCGGTGCTAGGTTGGAGGGGGCGGGTGAGACCCAGTACTTC
TRBD1	many	TRBV7-2	TRBJ1-1	14	CASSLGTGRTEAFF	TGTGCCAGCAGCTTAGGGACAGGGAGGACTGAAGCTTTCTTT
TRBD1	many	TRBV5-1	TRBJ2-1	13	CASSWDRGGEQFF	TGCGCCAGCAGCTGGGACAGGGGAGGTGAGCAGTTCTTC
TRBD1	many	TRBV15	TRBJ1-3	15	CATSGYRGGGNTIYF	TGTGCCACCAGCGGATACAGGGGTGGTGGAAACACCATATATTTT
.	many	TRBV18	TRBJ1-2	15	CASSPPHRENYGYTF	TGTGCCAGCTCACCTCCACACAGGGAAAACTATGGCTACACCTTC
TRBD1	many	TRBV10-3	TRBJ2-7	15	CAISDGTGGSYEQYF	TGTGCCATCAGTGACGGGACAGGGGGCTCCTACGAGCAGTACTTC
.	many	TRBV6-5	TRBJ1-2	13	CASSGTANYGYTF	TGTGCCAGCAGTGGAACAGCTAACTATGGCTACACCTTC
.	many	TRBV7-2	TRBJ1-1	17	CASRAIRTDPMNTEAFF	TGTGCCAGCAGGGCTATAAGGACAGACCCCATGAACACTGAAGCTTTCTTT
TRBD1	many	TRBV20-1	TRBJ2-7	13	CSASLGQVYEQYF	TGCAGTGCTAGCCTAGGACAGGTCTACGAGCAGTACTTC
.	many	TRBV6-5	TRBJ2-7	16	CASRRGGGTARWEQYF	TGTGCCAGCAGGAGAGGGGGGGGGACCGCTCGCTGGGAGCAGTACTTC
.	many	TRBV6-5	TRBJ2-7	12	CASHRSSYEQYF	TGTGCCAGCCACAGAAGCTCCTACGAGCAGTACTTC
.	many	TRBV11-1	TRBJ1-1	10	CASSNTEAFF	TGTGCCAGCAGCAACACTGAAGCTTTCTTT
.	many	TRBV6-5	TRBJ1-5	15	CASSLTPYSNQPQHF	TGTGCCAGCAGTTTGACGCCGTATAGCAATCAGCCCCAGCATTTT
.	.	TRBV4-3	TRBJ2-7	14	CASSQETRSYEQYF	TGCGCCAGCAGCCAAGAAACTAGATCCTACGAGCAGTACTTC